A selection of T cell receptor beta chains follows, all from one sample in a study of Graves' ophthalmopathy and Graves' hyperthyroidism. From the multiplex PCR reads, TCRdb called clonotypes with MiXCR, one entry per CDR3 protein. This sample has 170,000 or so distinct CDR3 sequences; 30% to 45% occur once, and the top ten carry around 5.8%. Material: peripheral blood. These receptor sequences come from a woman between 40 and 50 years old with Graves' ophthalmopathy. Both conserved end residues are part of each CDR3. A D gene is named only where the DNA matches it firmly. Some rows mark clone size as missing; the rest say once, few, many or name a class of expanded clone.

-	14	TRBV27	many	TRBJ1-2	CASSPTRRFYGYTF	TGTGCCAGCAGTCCGACTCGACGGTTCTATGGCTACACCTTC
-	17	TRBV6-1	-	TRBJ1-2	CASSEWARPSINYGYTF	TGTGCCAGCAGTGAATGGGCTAGGCCCTCCATTAACTATGGCTACACCTTC
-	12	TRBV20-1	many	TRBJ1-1	CSRRGLNTEAFF	TGCAGTCGCAGGGGCTTGAACACTGAAGCTTTCTTT
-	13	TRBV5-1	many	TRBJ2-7	CASSSSSSYEQYF	TGCGCCAGCAGCTCCAGTAGCTCCTACGAGCAGTACTTC
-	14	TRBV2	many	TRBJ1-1	CASTPIRGNTEAFF	TGTGCCAGCACCCCAATAAGGGGAAACACTGAAGCTTTCTTT
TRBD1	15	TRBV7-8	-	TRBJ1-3	CASSLWTGNGNTIYF	TGTGCCAGCAGCCTCTGGACAGGGAACGGAAACACCATATATTTT
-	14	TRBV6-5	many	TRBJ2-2	CASSAPYQGGELFF	TGTGCCAGCAGCGCCCCTTATCAAGGCGGGGAGCTGTTTTTT
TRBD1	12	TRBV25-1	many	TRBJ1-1	CASSESGTDAFF	TGTGCCAGCAGTGAATCCGGGACAGACGCTTTCTTT
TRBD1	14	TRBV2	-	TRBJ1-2	CASSSTGALYGYTF	TGTGCCAGCAGTTCGACAGGGGCACTATATGGCTACACCTTC
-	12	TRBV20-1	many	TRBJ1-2	CSAGSDSNGYTF	TGCAGTGCTGGTTCCGACTCAAATGGCTACACCTTC
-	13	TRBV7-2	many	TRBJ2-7	CASSTQTTYEQYF	TGTGCCAGCAGCACCCAAACAACCTACGAGCAGTACTTC